This T cell receptor (beta chain) emerged from a study of cytomegalovirus exposure and HLA in healthy donors. General observations from the study: An assumption of roughly uniform sequencing depth across donors underlay the presence/absence analyses.

Both 60 Vbeta primers and 13 Jbeta primers went into the PCR. Sequencing used immunoSEQ multiplex PCR; TCRdb keeps in-frame clones, though not all of them. In the table there are roughly 120,000 clones, about 80% of which are singletons. Germline V gene data show CDR1 as SGHAT and CDR2 as FQNNGV. V lost 8 bases to trimming and J lost 4 bases, with 11 bases between them. The CDR3 extends over 12 amino acids. On this clone itself: Its antigen is unknown.

The material sequenced was PBMCs. The chain is built from TRBV11-2 and TRBJ2-5, with TRBD1 as a possible D gene (6 bases). The clonotype originates from a human donor in good health. CDR3 nucleotide sequence: TGTGCCAGCGGCAGGGGAAGAGAGACCCAGTACTTC. Protein product: CASGRGRETQYF.